Listed here are 15 T cell receptor beta chains from one sample, sequenced in a study of shared clonotypes between healthy human individuals. Positive CCR7 selection of CD45RO-negative cells yielded the naive CD8 cells, and terminally differentiated effector memory CD45RA+ cells were excluded. Repertoires were generated with immunoSEQ multiplex PCR, while TCRdb's copy carries only in-frame clones and drops some. The sample lists almost 700,000 clones; 90% to 95% were seen once. The sequenced sample consisted of naive CD8+ T cells sorted from blood. Source of these receptors: a man younger than 40 in good health.

This clone was recorded only once. J is TRBJ2-7 and V is TRBV4-1; D is possibly TRBD2 (5 bases). Trimming pared 1 base from V and 0 bases from J, leaving 13 bases between. The CDR3 has 16 residues. CDR1 MGHRA and CDR2 YSYEKL come from the germline V gene. CDR3 residues: CASSQVAGATSYEQYF. The CDR3 DNA is TGCGCCAGCAGCCAAGTGGCGGGCGCCACCTCCTACGAGCAGTACTTC.

The chain has TRBV18 and TRBJ2-1; D uncertain. The CDR3 contains 15 residues. The germline V gene has CDR1 KGHSH and CDR2 LQKENI. V was pared by 3 bases and J by 0 bases, with 9 bases between. The CDR3 DNA is TGTGCCAGCTCACCCGTACCAAGCTCCTACAATGAGCAGTTCTTC. Amino acid sequence: CASSPVPSSYNEQFF.

The chain links TRBV2 to TRBJ2-1; 9 nucleotides match TRBD2. Germline values: CDR1 SNHLY, CDR2 FYNNEI. After removal of 2 bases from V and 7 bases from J, the junction contained 15 bases not matched to a gene. This CDR3 has 18 residues. The CDR3 protein is CASSEILLAGASGNEQFF. CDR3 nucleotides: TGTGCCAGCAGTGAAATTCTGTTAGCGGGAGCCTCTGGGAATGAGCAGTTCTTC.

The chain combines TRBV27 with TRBJ2-3, with 16 bases aligning to TRBD2. The CDR3 runs to 14 residues. The germline gives CDR1 MNHEY, CDR2 SMNVEV (reference sequence). With V trimmed by 5 bases and J by 14 bases, 7 bases remained unmatched. The CDR3 sequence: CASSPGLAGGPRYF. For the CDR3, the DNA is TGTGCCAGCAGTCCGGGACTAGCGGGAGGGCCCCGGTATTTT.

The rearrangement joins TRBV11-1 to TRBJ2-7, with 9 nucleotides matching TRBD1. CDR3 length: 16 residues. The V and J ends lost 5 bases and 1 base, in that order; junction bases with no gene match: 9. Looked up from germline, CDR1 is SGHAT and CDR2 is FQDESV (reference sequence). The CDR3 protein is CASSHFVGQGSYEQYF. The CDR3 DNA reads as TGTGCCAGCAGCCATTTCGTAGGACAGGGGTCCTACGAGCAGTACTTC.

The chain recombines TRBV28 with TRBJ2-7, with D perhaps being TRBD1 or TRBD2 (5 bases each). CDR1 and CDR2 from the germline V gene are MDHEN and SYDVKM. The CDR3 has 12 residues. Trimming cost V 5 bases and J 7 bases, with 12 bases left between them. The DNA for the CDR3 is TGTGCCAGCAGTCTAGTGAGGGGTGAGCAGTACTTC. Residues: CASSLVRGEQYF.

The rearrangement joins TRBV11-2 to TRBJ2-2, with D possibly TRBD1 on 6 matching bases. The V and J ends lost 6 bases and 5 bases respectively, with 13 bases between them. Germline CDR1 reads SGHAT; CDR2 reads FQNNGV. The CDR3 is made up of 14 amino acids. Here the CDR3 reads CASRPRQETGELFF. CDR3 sequence (DNA): TGTGCCAGCAGACCGAGACAGGAAACCGGGGAGCTGTTTTTT.

This chain links TRBV19 with TRBJ2-1; maybe TRBD1 (5 bases). CDR3 size: 17 residues. V lost 2 bases and J 8 bases, leaving 22 bases between the germline ends. CDR1 is LNHDA, CDR2 SQIVND, per germline (reference sequence). CDR3 residues: CASSIRAGIQIIDEQFF. CDR3 DNA: TGTGCCAGTAGTATACGTGCAGGGATTCAGATTATAGATGAGCAGTTCTTC.

J is TRBJ2-1 and V is TRBV14, with D possibly matching TRBD2 (5 bases). The CDR3 has 13 amino acids. Trimming cost V 1 base and J 8 bases, with 9 bases left between them. The germline gives CDR1 SGHDN, CDR2 FVKESK. CDR3 in amino acids: CASSQGLEDEQFF. The CDR3 DNA sequence: TGTGCCAGCAGCCAAGGTTTGGAGGATGAGCAGTTCTTC.

This clone has just a few counts. The chain links TRBV15 to TRBJ2-1, with D perhaps matching TRBD2 (6 bases). CDR1 is LNHNV and CDR2 is YYDKDF in the germline V gene (reference sequence). Trimming stripped 0 bases from V and 8 bases from J, with 17 bases between. This CDR3 is built from 16 residues. CDR3 bases: TGTGCCACCAGCAGAGATCGGGGGACCGAGACCCATGAGCAGTTCTTC. It specifies CATSRDRGTETHEQFF.

The gene calls are TRBV19 and TRBJ2-7, with 11 bases fitting TRBD2. This CDR3 contains 17 residues. CDR1 is LNHDA and CDR2 is SQIVND in the germline V gene (reference sequence). V lost 5 bases to trimming and J lost 3 bases; unmatched junction nucleotides: 12. The DNA for the CDR3 is TGTGCCAGTAGTGGTACTAGCGGGAGAGACAGTTACTACGAGCAGTACTTC. It is translated as CASSGTSGRDSYYEQYF.

V is TRBV2 and J is TRBJ2-1; D unclear. Germline CDR1 SNHLY, CDR2 FYNNEI. Trimming shortened V by 7 bases and J by 2 bases, and 21 bases separated the two germline ends. This CDR3 has 17 amino acids. DNA of the CDR3: TGTGCCAGCACCATCACGCAGGAAGCATTCCCCTACAATGAGCAGTTCTTC. Translated, it gives CASTITQEAFPYNEQFF.

The chain couples TRBV28 to TRBJ2-5; D is perhaps TRBD2 (6 bases). The CDR3 is 14 residues long. The germline V gene encodes CDR1 MDHEN and CDR2 SYDVKM. Trimming removed 5 bases from V and 3 bases from J, with 13 bases in between. CDR3 in amino acids: CASSRVLAEETQYF. CDR3 nucleotide sequence: TGTGCCAGCAGTAGGGTGTTAGCGGAAGAGACCCAGTACTTC.

The rearrangement joins TRBV18 to TRBJ2-5; 12 bases align to TRBD2. The germline V gene encodes CDR1 KGHSH and CDR2 LQKENI. The CDR3 runs to 15 residues. The J segment lost 2 bases and the V segment lost 3 bases, leaving 1 base of the junction unmatched. DNA for the CDR3: TGTGCCAGCTCACCGACTAGCGGGGGTCAAGAGACCCAGTACTTC. Translation: CASSPTSGGQETQYF.

For this clone: Mismatch with germline at one junction end may stem from a read error. The genes are TRBV10-3 and TRBJ2-6; unclear D gene. The CDR3 runs to 14 residues. Germline assignment: CDR1 ENHRY and CDR2 SYGVKD. The CDR3 DNA reads TGTGCCATCAATGAGGTCTCTGGGGCCAACGTCCTGACTTTC. The encoded protein is CAINEVSGANVLTF.